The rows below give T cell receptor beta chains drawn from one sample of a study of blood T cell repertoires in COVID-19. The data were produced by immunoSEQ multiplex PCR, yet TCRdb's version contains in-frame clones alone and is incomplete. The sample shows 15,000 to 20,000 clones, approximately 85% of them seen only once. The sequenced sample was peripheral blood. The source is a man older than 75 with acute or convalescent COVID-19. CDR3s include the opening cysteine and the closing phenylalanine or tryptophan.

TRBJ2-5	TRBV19	CASSKWAGGPVQETQYF
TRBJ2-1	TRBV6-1	CASSEAIGGGNSFEQFF
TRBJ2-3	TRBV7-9	CASSLDLSSGPTDTQYF
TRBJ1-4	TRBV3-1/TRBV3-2	CASSQTFSGVPNEKLFF
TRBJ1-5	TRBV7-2	CASSQTGLQPQHF
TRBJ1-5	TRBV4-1	CASSQDYGTGGDQPQHF
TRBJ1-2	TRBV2	CASSEGGGYGYTF
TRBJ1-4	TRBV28	CASNEGVKEKLFF
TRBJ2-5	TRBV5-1	CASSYQVQETQYF
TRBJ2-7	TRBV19	CASRGTVSSYEQYF
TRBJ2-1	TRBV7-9	CASSLGGLVRNEQFF
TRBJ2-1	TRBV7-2	CASSHFWTEVYNEQFF
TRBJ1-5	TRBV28	CASRPAGGGITNQPQHF
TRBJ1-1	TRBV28	CASSLSASPGTEAFF
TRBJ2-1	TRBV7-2	CASSLEGTSGGAEQFF
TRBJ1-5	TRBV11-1	CASSFSDGQPQHF
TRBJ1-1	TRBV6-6	CASSTGGGRPEAFF
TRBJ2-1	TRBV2	CASSVVRGEQFF
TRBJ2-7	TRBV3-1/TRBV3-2	CASSRDKGSYEQYF
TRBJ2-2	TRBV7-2	CASSSGQGGTGELFF
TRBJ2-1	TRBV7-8	CASSIGTGTRASQFF
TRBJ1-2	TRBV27	CASSFRDRTSYGYTF
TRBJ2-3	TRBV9	CASSVQGGTDTQYF
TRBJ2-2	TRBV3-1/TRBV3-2	CASSQDLSRGNTGELFF